A selection of T cell receptor beta chains follows, all from one sample in a study of cytomegalovirus exposure and HLA in healthy donors. Profiled with immunoSEQ multiplex PCR; TCRdb holds only in-frame clones, not every one. The profile shows about 150,000 clones, almost 80% of them singletons. The sample taken for sequencing was PBMCs. The receptors derive from a woman younger than 45 in good health and CMV-seronegative. CDR3s include the opening cysteine and the closing phenylalanine or tryptophan. The D gene is left open where the match is weak. Clone size is stated in some rows and not others, as once, few, many or a class when expanded.

v_call	d_call	clone_size	j_call	cdr3_nt	cdr3_aa
TRBV11-3	NA	NA	TRBJ2-7	TGTGCCAGCAGCTCAGGGGGGACAGTAGCCTACGAGCAGTACTTC	CASSSGGTVAYEQYF
TRBV5-1	NA	NA	TRBJ2-3	TGCGCCAGCAGCTTGACAGGGCCAGATACGCAGTATTTT	CASSLTGPDTQYF
TRBV13	TRBD1	NA	TRBJ1-3	TGTGCCAGCAGCGTCCCCAGGGGGACTGGAAACACCATATATTTT	CASSVPRGTGNTIYF
TRBV30	NA	once	TRBJ2-1	TGTGCCTGGAGTTCTCGGGAGAGCTCCTACAATGAGCAGTTCTTC	CAWSSRESSYNEQFF
TRBV29-1	NA	NA	TRBJ1-2	TGCAGCGTAAGGGGGAGCAACTATGGCTACACCTTC	CSVRGSNYGYTF
TRBV9	TRBD1	few	TRBJ1-1	TGTGCCAGCAGCCCGTACAGGGGCCTGAACACTGAAGCTTTCTTT	CASSPYRGLNTEAFF
TRBV18	TRBD1	once	TRBJ2-2	TGTGCCAGCTCACGTCGACAGGGGACGAACACCGGGGAGCTGTTTTTT	CASSRRQGTNTGELFF
TRBV5-1	NA	NA	TRBJ2-7	TGCGCCAGCAGCTTGGCCGGGGACAATTGGGGATACGAGCAGTACTTC	CASSLAGDNWGYEQYF
TRBV11-1	NA	NA	TRBJ2-7	TGTGCCAGCAGCCGAGGAGGGGTCTCCTACGAGCAGTACTTC	CASSRGGVSYEQYF
TRBV11-2	NA	NA	TRBJ1-1	TGTGCCAGCAGCTTTCGAGGAGGGACGGCCGAGGGTGAAGCTTTCTTT	CASSFRGGTAEGEAFF
TRBV2	NA	NA	TRBJ2-3	TGTGCCAGCAGTGTGGGGAGAAATGTCACAGATACGCAGTATTTT	CASSVGRNVTDTQYF
TRBV7-7	NA	NA	TRBJ2-1	TGTGCTAGCAGCCCCACCTACAGGGACTACAATGAGCAGTTCTTC	CASSPTYRDYNEQFF
TRBV29-1	NA	NA	TRBJ1-2	TGCAGCGTCTCGACGGGCTATGGCTACACCTTC	CSVSTGYGYTF
TRBV6-5	NA	many	TRBJ1-5	TGTGCCAGCAGTTACGGATCGTCACGAGGGACCCAGCATTTT	CASSYGSSRGTQHF
TRBV6-4	NA	NA	TRBJ2-3	TGTGCCAGCAGTGTTCTACCGAGCACAGATACGCAGTATTTT	CASSVLPSTDTQYF
TRBV11-2	NA	NA	TRBJ1-3	TGTGCCAGCAGCCGAGAGGAGGTTTTAGGAGGAAACACCATATATTTT	CASSREEVLGGNTIYF
TRBV27	NA	NA	TRBJ1-1	TGTGCCAGCGGCGGGACTGCCCAAGGGTGGGCTTTCTTT	CASGGTAQGWAFF
TRBV29-1	NA	NA	TRBJ2-7	TGCAGCGTTGGGGGCAACGAGCAGTACTTC	CSVGGNEQYF
TRBV6-1	NA	NA	TRBJ1-5	TGTGCCAGCAGTGAACAGGGAAACAATCAGCCCCAGCATTTT	CASSEQGNNQPQHF
TRBV5-4	NA	NA	TRBJ1-4	TGTGCCAGCAGCTTCGGCGTGGGAGGTGAAAAACTGTTTTTT	CASSFGVGGEKLFF
TRBV7-9	NA	NA	TRBJ1-1	TGTGCCAGCAGCCTCCGCGGTGAGGCCACTGAAGCTTTCTTT	CASSLRGEATEAFF
TRBV5-5	NA	NA	TRBJ2-4	TGTGCCAGCAGCTTGGTAACAGGCAAAAACATTCAGTACTTC	CASSLVTGKNIQYF
TRBV6-5	TRBD1	NA	TRBJ1-5	TGTGCCAGCAGTGCCCGGGACAGGGGAAATCAGCCCCAGCATTTT	CASSARDRGNQPQHF